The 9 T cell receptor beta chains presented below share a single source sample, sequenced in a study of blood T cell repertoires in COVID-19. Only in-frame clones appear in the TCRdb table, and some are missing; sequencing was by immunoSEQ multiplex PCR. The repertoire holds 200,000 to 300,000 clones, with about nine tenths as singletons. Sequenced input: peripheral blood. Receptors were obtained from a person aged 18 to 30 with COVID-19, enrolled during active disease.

The CDR3 nucleotides read TGTGCCAGCAGTGGGGCGGGAGCCGATACCGGGGAGCTGTTTTTT. This encodes CASSGAGADTGELFF. V and J are TRBV2 and TRBJ2-2, with 7 bases fitting TRBD2. The CDR3 totals 15 residues. CDR1 SNHLY and CDR2 FYNNEI come from the germline V gene. With 4 bases clipped from V and 5 bases from J, the junction kept 7 bases outside the gene matches. Full variable domain (remainder filled in from reference TRBV2 and TRBJ2-2): EPEVTQTPSHQVTQMGQEVILRCVPISNHLYFYWYRQILGQKVEFLVSFYNNEISEKSEIFDDQFSVERPDGSNFTLKIRSTKLEDSAMYFCASSGAGADTGELFFGEGSRLTVL.

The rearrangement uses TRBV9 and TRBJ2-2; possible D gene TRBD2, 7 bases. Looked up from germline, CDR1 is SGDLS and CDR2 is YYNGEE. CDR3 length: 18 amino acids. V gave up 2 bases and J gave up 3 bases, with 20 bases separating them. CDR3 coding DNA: TGTGCCAGCAGCGTCCCCTTCCAGGGGAGGGCCGACACCGGGGAGCTGTTTTTT. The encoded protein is CASSVPFQGRADTGELFF. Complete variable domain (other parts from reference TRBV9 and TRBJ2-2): DSGVTQTPKHLITATGQRVTLRCSPRSGDLSVYWYQQSLDQGLQFLIQYYNGEERAKGNILERFSAQQFPDLHSELNLSSLELGDSALYFCASSVPFQGRADTGELFFGEGSRLTVL.

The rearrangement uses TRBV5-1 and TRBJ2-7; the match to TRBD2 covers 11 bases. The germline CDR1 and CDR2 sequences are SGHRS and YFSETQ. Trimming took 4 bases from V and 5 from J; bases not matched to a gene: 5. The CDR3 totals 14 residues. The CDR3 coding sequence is TGCGCCAGCAGCCCCCGGACTAGCGGGCACGAGCAGTACTTC. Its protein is CASSPRTSGHEQYF.

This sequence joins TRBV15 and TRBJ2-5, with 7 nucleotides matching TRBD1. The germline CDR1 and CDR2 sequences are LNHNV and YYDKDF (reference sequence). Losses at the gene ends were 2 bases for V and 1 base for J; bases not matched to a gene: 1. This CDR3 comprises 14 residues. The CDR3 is CATSRRDSQETQYF. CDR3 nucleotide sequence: TGTGCCACCAGCAGAAGGGACAGCCAAGAGACCCAGTACTTC.

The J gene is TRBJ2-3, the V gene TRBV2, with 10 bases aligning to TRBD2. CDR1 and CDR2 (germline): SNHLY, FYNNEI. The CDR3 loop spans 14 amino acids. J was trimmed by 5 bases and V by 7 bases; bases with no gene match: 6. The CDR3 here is CASTRGTSVDTQYF. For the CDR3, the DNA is TGTGCCAGCACCCGAGGGACTAGCGTAGATACGCAGTATTTT.

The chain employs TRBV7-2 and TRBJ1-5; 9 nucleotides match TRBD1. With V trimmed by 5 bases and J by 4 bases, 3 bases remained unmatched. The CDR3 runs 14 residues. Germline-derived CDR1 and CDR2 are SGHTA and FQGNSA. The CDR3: CASSTGTGNQPQHF. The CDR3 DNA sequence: TGTGCCAGCAGCACCGGGACAGGGAATCAGCCCCAGCATTTT.

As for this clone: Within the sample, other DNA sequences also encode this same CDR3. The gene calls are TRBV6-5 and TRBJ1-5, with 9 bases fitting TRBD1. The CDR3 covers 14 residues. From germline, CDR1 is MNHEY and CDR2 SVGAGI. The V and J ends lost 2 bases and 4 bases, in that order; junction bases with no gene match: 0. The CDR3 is CASSYGQGNQPQHF. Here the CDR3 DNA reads TGTGCCAGCAGTTACGGACAGGGGAATCAGCCCCAGCATTTT.

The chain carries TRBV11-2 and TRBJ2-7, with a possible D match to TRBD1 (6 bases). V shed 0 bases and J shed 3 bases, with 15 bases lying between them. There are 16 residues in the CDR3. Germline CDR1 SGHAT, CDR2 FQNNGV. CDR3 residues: CASSLDRGGIFYEQYF. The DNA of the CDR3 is TGTGCCAGCAGCTTAGATCGAGGGGGAATATTCTACGAGCAGTACTTC.

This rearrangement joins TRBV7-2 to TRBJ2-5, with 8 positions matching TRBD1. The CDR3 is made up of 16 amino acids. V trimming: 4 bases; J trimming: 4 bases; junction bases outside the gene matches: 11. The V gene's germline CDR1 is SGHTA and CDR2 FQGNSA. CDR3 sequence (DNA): TGTGCCAGCAGCTCCGGGCAGGGGGCTAGGGGAGAGACCCAGTACTTC. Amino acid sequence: CASSSGQGARGETQYF. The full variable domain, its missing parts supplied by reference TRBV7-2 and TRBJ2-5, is GAGVSQSPSNKVTEKGKDVELRCDPISGHTALYWYRQSLGQGLEFLIYFQGNSAPDKSGLPSDRFSAERTGGSVSTLTIQRTQQEDSAVYLCASSSGQGARGETQYFGPGTRLLVL.